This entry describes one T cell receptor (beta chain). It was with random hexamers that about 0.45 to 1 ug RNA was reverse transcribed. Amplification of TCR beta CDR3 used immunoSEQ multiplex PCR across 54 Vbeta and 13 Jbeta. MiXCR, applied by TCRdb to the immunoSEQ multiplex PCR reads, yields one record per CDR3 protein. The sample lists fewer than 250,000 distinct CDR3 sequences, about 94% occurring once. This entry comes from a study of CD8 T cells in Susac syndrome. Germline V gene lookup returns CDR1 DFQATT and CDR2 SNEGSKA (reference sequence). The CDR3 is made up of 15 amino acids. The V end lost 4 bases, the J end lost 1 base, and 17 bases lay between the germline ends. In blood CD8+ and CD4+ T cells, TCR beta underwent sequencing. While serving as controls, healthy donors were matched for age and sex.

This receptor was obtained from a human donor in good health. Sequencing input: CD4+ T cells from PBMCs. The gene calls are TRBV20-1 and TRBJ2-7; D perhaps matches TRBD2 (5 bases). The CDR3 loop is CSAIRGGNPSYEQYF. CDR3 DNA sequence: TGCAGTGCTATCCGGGGTGGGAACCCATCCTACGAGCAGTACTTC.